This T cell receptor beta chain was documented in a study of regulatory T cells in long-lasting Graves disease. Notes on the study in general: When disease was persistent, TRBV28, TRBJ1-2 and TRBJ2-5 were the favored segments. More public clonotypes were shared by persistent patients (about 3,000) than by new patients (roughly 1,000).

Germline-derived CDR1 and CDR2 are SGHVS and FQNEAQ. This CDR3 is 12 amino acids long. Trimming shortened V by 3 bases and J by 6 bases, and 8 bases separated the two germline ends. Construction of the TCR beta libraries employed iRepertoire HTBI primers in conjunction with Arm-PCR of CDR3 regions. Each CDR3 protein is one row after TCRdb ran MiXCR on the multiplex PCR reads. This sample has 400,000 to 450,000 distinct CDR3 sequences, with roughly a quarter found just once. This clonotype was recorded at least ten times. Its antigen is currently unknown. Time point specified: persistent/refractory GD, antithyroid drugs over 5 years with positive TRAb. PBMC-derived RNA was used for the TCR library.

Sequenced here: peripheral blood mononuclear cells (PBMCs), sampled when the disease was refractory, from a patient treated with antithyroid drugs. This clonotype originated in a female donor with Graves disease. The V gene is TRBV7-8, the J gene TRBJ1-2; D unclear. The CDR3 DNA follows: TGTGCCAGCAGCTTTAGTAGGGATGGCTACACCTTC. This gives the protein CASSFSRDGYTF.